The 5 T cell receptor beta chains below come from one sample, sequenced in a study of T-cell memory formation after mild COVID-19. Each CDR3 protein gets one entry after TCRdb re-called the 5' RACE reads with MiXCR. The sample has under 550,000 distinct CDR3 sequences, around a sixth seen once. The sequencing sample was made of PBMCs or a T cell subset sorted from them (not recorded which). These receptors were collected from an adult woman who had mild COVID-19 (a few samples of this study predate the infection). Cell type and time point are not known.

This rearrangement joins TRBV7-6 to TRBJ1-2, with D possibly being TRBD1 (5 bases). Germline CDR1 SGHVS, CDR2 FNYEAQ. This CDR3 is 13 amino acids long. Trimming removed 3 bases at V and 4 bases at J, with 9 bases between. The CDR3 sequence is CASSFQGSYGYTF. CDR3 bases: TGTGCCAGCAGCTTTCAGGGAAGCTATGGCTACACCTTC. The full variable domain, in which reference TRBV7-6 and TRBJ1-2 provide the parts outside the CDR3, is GAGVSQSPRYKVTKRGQDVALRCDPISGHVSLYWYRQALGQGPEFLTYFNYEAQQDKSGLPNDRFSAERPEGSISTLTIQRTEQRDSAMYRCASSFQGSYGYTFGSGTRLTVV.

CDR3 loop: CSARLAYNSPLHF. As DNA, the CDR3 is TGCAGTGCTAGATTGGCTTATAATTCACCCCTCCACTTT. The chain links TRBV20-1 to TRBJ1-6; D unresolved. The CDR3 extends over 13 amino acids. V dropped 2 bases and J dropped 4 bases, with 6 bases sitting between them. CDR1 is DFQATT, CDR2 SNEGSKA, per germline (reference sequence).

The chain is built from TRBV12-3 or TRBV12-4 and TRBJ2-7; 7 bases are a match to TRBD1. J gave up 6 bases and V 2 bases, and 4 bases lay outside the gene matches. The CDR3 has 13 residues. CDR3 sequence (DNA): TGTGCCAGCAGTTTACGCTCAGGGGGCGAGCAGTACTTC. Amino acid sequence: CASSLRSGGEQYF.

This clonotype was counted between two and nine times. The rearrangement links TRBV5-1 to TRBJ2-7; D gene uncertain. Germline assignment: CDR1 SGHRS and CDR2 YFSETQ. This CDR3 has 14 residues. The germline V and J ends were trimmed by 0 bases and 3 bases, with 10 bases remaining between them. The CDR3 DNA reads as TGCGCCAGCAGCTTGGGGCCAGGCCTCTACGAGCAGTACTTC. This encodes CASSLGPGLYEQYF.

This clonotype was observed a handful of times. The chain uses TRBV27 and TRBJ2-3; possible D gene TRBD1, 5 bases. Germline V gene lookup returns CDR1 MNHEY and CDR2 SMNVEV (reference sequence). CDR3 length: 18 residues. The V end lost 0 bases, the J end lost 1 base, and 17 bases lay between the germline ends. The CDR3 coding sequence is TGTGCCAGCAGTTTATCGGTTTACACAGGTAGTGGCACAGATACGCAGTATTTT. Translating it yields CASSLSVYTGSGTDTQYF.